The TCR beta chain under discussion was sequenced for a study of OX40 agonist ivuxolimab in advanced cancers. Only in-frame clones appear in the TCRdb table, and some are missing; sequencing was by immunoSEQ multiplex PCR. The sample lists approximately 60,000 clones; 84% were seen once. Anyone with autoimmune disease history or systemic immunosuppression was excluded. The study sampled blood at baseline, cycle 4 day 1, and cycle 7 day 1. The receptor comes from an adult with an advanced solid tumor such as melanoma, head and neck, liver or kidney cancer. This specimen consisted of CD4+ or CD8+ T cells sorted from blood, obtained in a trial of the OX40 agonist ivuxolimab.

The CDR3 spells CASSYRGAAGDEQFF. CDR3 nucleotides: TGCGCCAGCAGCTACCGGGGGGCCGCGGGAGATGAGCAGTTCTTC. The V call is TRBV5-1, the J call TRBJ2-1; tentatively, D is TRBD2 (7 bases). In germline, CDR1 is SGHRS, CDR2 YFSETQ. This CDR3 spans 15 amino acids. The germline V and J ends were trimmed by 3 bases and 8 bases, with 18 bases remaining between them. Full variable domain (outside the CDR3, taken from reference TRBV5-1 and TRBJ2-1): KAGVTQTPRYLIKTRGQQVTLSCSPISGHRSVSWYQQTPGQGLQFLFEYFSETQRNKGNFPGRFSGRQFSNSRSEMNVSTLELGDSALYLCASSYRGAAGDEQFFGPGTRLTVL.